The T cell receptor (beta chain) under discussion was sequenced for a study of cytotoxic CD8 clonotypes in ibrutinib-treated CLL. This clone was seen a handful of times. Germline CDR1 reads SGHRS; CDR2 reads YFSETQ. V lost 0 bases, J lost 5 bases, and 7 bases stayed unmatched. This CDR3 has 15 amino acids. The repertoire was sequenced with immunoSEQ multiplex PCR; TCRdb's copy has only in-frame clones and lacks some. The repertoire includes 250,000 to 350,000 clones, around 76% of them detected once, and approximately 5.1% sits in the top ten. The sample was PBMCs, taken at disease progression, from a patient treated with ibrutinib. The J gene is TRBJ1-2, the V gene TRBV5-1, with 7 bases fitting TRBD1. This TCR derives from a human donor with chronic lymphocytic leukemia. The CDR3 is CASSLAGTEQYGYTF. The CDR3 DNA sequence: TGCGCCAGCAGCTTGGCTGGGACAGAGCAGTATGGCTACACCTTC.